This is a list of T cell receptor beta chains from one sample in a study of T cell responses to AZD1222 COVID-19 vaccine. Generated by immunoSEQ multiplex PCR, the TCRdb table keeps only in-frame clones and is missing some. This table holds about 190,000 clones, just over 90% found once. Material: peripheral blood, obtained 28 days after the second dose of the MenACWY control vaccine. These receptors came from an adult who received the MenACWY meningococcal vaccine as a control. The CDR3 runs from the conserved cysteine through the conserved F or W. D genes are given only for firm matches. Rows give clone size only sometimes, using once, few, many, or a class for an expanded clone.

len	v_gene	d_gene	j_gene	abundance	CDR3aa	CDR3nt
15	TRBV7-2	NA	TRBJ1-5	NA	CASSLASGQDQPQHF	TGTGCCAGCAGCTTAGCAAGTGGGCAGGATCAGCCCCAGCATTTT
14	TRBV6-5	NA	TRBJ1-2	NA	CASDYRGGDSGYTF	TGTGCCAGCGATTACAGAGGAGGAGACTCTGGCTACACCTTC
15	TRBV9	TRBD2	TRBJ2-1	NA	CASSVVGRAFHEQFF	TGTGCCAGCAGCGTAGTCGGGAGGGCCTTCCATGAGCAGTTCTTC
16	TRBV27	TRBD1	TRBJ1-5	NA	CASSQDRGRGNQPQHF	TGTGCCAGCAGTCAGGACAGGGGGCGAGGCAATCAGCCCCAGCATTTT
13	TRBV27	NA	TRBJ2-3	NA	CASSFRYTDTQYF	TGTGCCAGCAGTTTTCGATACACAGATACGCAGTATTTT
13	TRBV6-5	TRBD2	TRBJ2-1	NA	CASKQAGGNEQFF	TGTGCCAGCAAGCAAGCGGGAGGCAATGAGCAGTTCTTC
14	TRBV7-9	NA	TRBJ1-1	NA	CASRPARLNTEAFF	TGTGCCAGCAGGCCCGCCAGACTGAACACTGAAGCTTTCTTT
14	TRBV6-4	TRBD1	TRBJ1-2	NA	CASRENRGNYGYTF	TGTGCCAGCAGAGAAAACAGGGGGAACTATGGCTACACCTTC
15	TRBV27	NA	TRBJ2-7	NA	CASSLRPTEAYEQYF	TGTGCCAGCAGCTTGAGACCGACAGAAGCCTACGAGCAGTACTTC
16	TRBV5-6	NA	TRBJ1-6	NA	CASSYRDFSYNSPLHF	TGTGCCAGCAGCTACCGGGACTTCTCCTATAATTCACCCCTCCACTTT
14	TRBV7-2	NA	TRBJ2-2	NA	CASSLSQGVGELFF	TGTGCCAGCAGCTTATCACAGGGCGTCGGGGAGCTGTTTTTT
15	TRBV5-1	TRBD1	TRBJ2-7	NA	CASSLAGTGRYEQYF	TGCGCCAGCAGCTTGGCCGGGACAGGGCGATACGAGCAGTACTTC
13	TRBV29-1	NA	TRBJ1-1	once	CSVGGGMNTEAFF	TGCAGCGTTGGTGGGGGGATGAACACTGAAGCTTTCTTT
14	TRBV6-5	TRBD2	TRBJ2-5	NA	CASRPLTSGQTQYF	TGTGCCTCCCGTCCCCTCACTAGCGGCCAGACCCAGTACTTC
14	TRBV3-1/TRBV3-2	NA	TRBJ1-1	NA	CASSQVAGDTEAFF	TGTGCCAGCAGCCAAGTAGCAGGAGACACTGAAGCTTTCTTT
13	TRBV9	NA	TRBJ2-1	NA	CASSPGTPNEQFF	TGTGCCAGCAGCCCCGGGACCCCCAATGAGCAGTTCTTC
13	TRBV30	NA	TRBJ2-1	NA	CAWSSLGDNEQFF	TGTGCCTGGAGTTCACTAGGGGACAATGAGCAGTTCTTC
11	TRBV5-4	NA	TRBJ1-2	NA	CASSFSYGYTF	TGTGCCAGCAGCTTCTCCTATGGCTACACCTTC
13	TRBV30	TRBD1	TRBJ2-1	NA	CAWSTGAYNEQFF	TGTGCCTGGAGTACAGGGGCCTACAATGAGCAGTTCTTC
17	TRBV11-3	NA	TRBJ1-4	NA	CASSLDSTGARNEKLFF	TGTGCCAGCAGCTTAGATTCGACGGGGGCGCGTAATGAAAAACTGTTTTTT
15	TRBV28	NA	TRBJ1-5	NA	CASSLLGRANQPQHF	TGTGCCAGCAGTTTATTGGGCAGGGCCAATCAGCCCCAGCATTTT
14	TRBV7-2	TRBD2	TRBJ2-7	NA	CASSLGLAAYEQYF	TGTGCCAGCAGCTTGGGACTAGCGGCCTACGAGCAGTACTTC
19	TRBV3-1/TRBV3-2	TRBD2	TRBJ2-2	NA	CASSSRLAGGRLIAGELFF	TGTGCCAGCAGCTCCAGACTAGCGGGAGGGCGCCTAATAGCCGGGGAGCTGTTTTTT
14	TRBV28	NA	TRBJ2-1	once	CASSLSGRDGEQFF	TGTGCCAGCAGTTTGTCCGGGCGGGATGGTGAGCAGTTCTTC
16	TRBV6-2/TRBV6-3	TRBD1	TRBJ2-7	NA	CASSYQPRTGRYEQYF	TGTGCCAGCAGTTACCAGCCCCGGACAGGGAGGTACGAGCAGTACTTC
16	TRBV5-1	TRBD2	TRBJ2-7	NA	CASSLGAPSGFYEQYF	TGCGCCAGCAGCTTGGGGGCCCCTAGCGGATTCTACGAGCAGTACTTC
15	TRBV6-5	NA	TRBJ2-7	NA	CASSYSRQTTYEQYF	TGTGCCAGCAGTTACTCAAGGCAGACGACCTACGAGCAGTACTTC
15	TRBV30	TRBD2	TRBJ2-1	NA	CAWSVSAGASNEQFF	TGTGCCTGGAGTGTATCAGCGGGAGCCAGCAATGAGCAGTTCTTC
15	TRBV19	TRBD2	TRBJ2-7	NA	CASSIAGGPLGEQYF	TGTGCCAGTAGTATAGCGGGAGGGCCCCTAGGCGAGCAGTACTTC
15	TRBV6-5	TRBD1	TRBJ1-5	NA	CASSSPGQGHQPQHF	TGTGCCAGCAGTTCCCCAGGACAGGGCCATCAGCCCCAGCATTTT
13	TRBV15	NA	TRBJ2-1	NA	CATSRSQGNEQFF	TGTGCCACCAGCAGATCGCAGGGGAATGAGCAGTTCTTC
15	TRBV27	TRBD1	TRBJ1-1	once	CASSWDRGPGTEAFF	TGTGCCAGCAGTTGGGACAGGGGGCCGGGCACTGAAGCTTTCTTT
18	TRBV5-1	NA	TRBJ1-3	NA	CASSPTPTGPNSGNTIYF	TGCGCCAGCAGCCCAACCCCGACAGGCCCAAACTCTGGAAACACCATATATTTT
12	TRBV10-2	NA	TRBJ1-5	once	CASSLLGQPQHF	TGCGCCAGCAGTCTGTTGGGGCAGCCCCAGCATTTT
15	TRBV27	NA	TRBJ2-2	NA	CASSSGGWDTGELFF	TGTGCCAGCAGCTCCGGAGGGTGGGACACCGGGGAGCTGTTTTTT
14	TRBV30	NA	TRBJ2-7	NA	CAWTSQGSRYEQYF	TGTGCCTGGACTTCTCAGGGCAGCAGATACGAGCAGTACTTC
15	TRBV19	NA	TRBJ2-2	once	CASSNSGRHTGELFF	TGTGCCAGTAGTAACAGTGGAAGACACACCGGGGAGCTGTTTTTT
12	TRBV11-3	TRBD1	TRBJ2-7	few	CASQGQGYEQYF	TGTGCCTCCCAAGGACAGGGCTACGAGCAGTACTTC
16	TRBV19	NA	TRBJ1-4	NA	CASSIGGTVGGEKLFF	TGTGCCAGTAGTATTGGTGGGACCGTGGGCGGTGAAAAACTGTTTTTT
15	TRBV3-1/TRBV3-2	TRBD2	TRBJ2-2	few	CASSLGLANTGELFF	TGTGCCAGCAGCCTAGGACTAGCGAACACCGGGGAGCTGTTTTTT
15	TRBV9	NA	TRBJ1-6	NA	CASSALGQSNSPLHF	TGTGCCAGCAGCGCTCTCGGACAGTCTAATTCACCCCTCCACTTT
14	TRBV28	NA	TRBJ2-7	NA	CASSQPDGTYEQYF	TGTGCCAGCAGCCAGCCGGACGGGACCTACGAGCAGTACTTC
17	TRBV18	NA	TRBJ2-1	NA	CASSPRATGGFYNEQFF	TGTGCCAGCTCACCAAGGGCTACGGGCGGGTTCTACAATGAGCAGTTCTTC
16	TRBV28	NA	TRBJ2-7	NA	CASSSPAPGRVRWQYF	TGTGCCAGCAGTTCCCCTGCGCCCGGTCGAGTGAGGTGGCAGTACTTC
14	TRBV12-5	NA	TRBJ1-1	NA	CASGISDGLYRAFF	TGTGCTAGTGGAATTTCCGATGGGTTATACAGAGCTTTCTTT
13	TRBV5-1	TRBD2	TRBJ2-7	NA	CASSPGGSYEQYF	TGCGCCAGCAGCCCGGGGGGGTCCTACGAGCAGTACTTC